A selection of T cell receptor beta chains follows, all from one sample in a study of T cells in Graves' hyperthyroidism and ophthalmopathy. TCRdb called the multiplex PCR reads again in MiXCR, with one record for every CDR3 protein. The sample lists 250,000 to 300,000 distinct CDR3 sequences, approximately 15% occurring once. Sequences were obtained from blood. Receptor source: an older woman with Graves' ophthalmopathy. Both conserved end residues are part of each CDR3. The order of the fields is D gene, J gene, clone size, V gene, CDR3 DNA, CDR3 protein. A D gene is named only where the DNA matches it firmly. The listing skips clone size in some rows; elsewhere it reads once, few, many or a size class.

d_gene: NA; j_gene: TRBJ1-5; abundance: many; v_gene: TRBV7-9; CDR3nt: TGTGCCAGCAGCACATCAAGAGATCAGCCCCAGCATTTT; CDR3aa: CASSTSRDQPQHF
d_gene: NA; j_gene: TRBJ1-1; abundance: many; v_gene: TRBV7-9; CDR3nt: TGTGCCAGCAGCCCCCGGACAGCACCTACACGGAACACTGAAGCTTTCTTT; CDR3aa: CASSPRTAPTRNTEAFF
d_gene: NA; j_gene: TRBJ2-7; abundance: many; v_gene: TRBV12-3/TRBV12-4; CDR3nt: TGTGCCAGCAGTATCTACGAGCAGTACTTC; CDR3aa: CASSIYEQYF
d_gene: TRBD1; j_gene: TRBJ2-1; abundance: NA; v_gene: TRBV4-3; CDR3nt: TGCGCCAGCAGCCAAGGGCCGGACAGGGGACTTCTAGCGGAGCAGTTCTTC; CDR3aa: CASSQGPDRGLLAEQFF
d_gene: NA; j_gene: TRBJ2-3; abundance: many; v_gene: TRBV20-1; CDR3nt: TGCAGTGTACCGACGAACGCAGATACGCAGTATTTT; CDR3aa: CSVPTNADTQYF
d_gene: NA; j_gene: TRBJ1-2; abundance: once; v_gene: TRBV5-1; CDR3nt: TGCGCCAGCAGTCAACAGGAACCCCCTGGCGGCTACACCTTC; CDR3aa: CASSQQEPPGGYTF
d_gene: NA; j_gene: TRBJ2-5; abundance: NA; v_gene: TRBV5-1; CDR3nt: TGCGCCAGCAGCGTGTGGGCAGGAGGAAAAGAGACCCAGTACTTC; CDR3aa: CASSVWAGGKETQYF
d_gene: NA; j_gene: TRBJ2-3; abundance: many; v_gene: TRBV7-2; CDR3nt: TGTGCCAGCAGCTTGGCAGGGACGAGCACAGATACGCAGTATTTT; CDR3aa: CASSLAGTSTDTQYF
d_gene: TRBD2; j_gene: TRBJ2-3; abundance: many; v_gene: TRBV18; CDR3nt: TGTGCCAGCTCACCCGGAGTAGTAGCGGGGGGGAGCACAGATACGCAGTATTTT; CDR3aa: CASSPGVVAGGSTDTQYF
d_gene: TRBD1; j_gene: TRBJ2-1; abundance: NA; v_gene: TRBV19; CDR3nt: TGTGCCAGTTTTCAGTGGGGAGGGACAGGGGGGAACAATGAGCAGTTCTTC; CDR3aa: CASFQWGGTGGNNEQFF
d_gene: TRBD2; j_gene: TRBJ2-1; abundance: many; v_gene: TRBV6-1; CDR3nt: TGTGCCAGCAGTTATCATAGCGGGGGCGATTACAATGAGCAGTTCTTC; CDR3aa: CASSYHSGGDYNEQFF
d_gene: TRBD1; j_gene: TRBJ2-7; abundance: few; v_gene: TRBV7-9; CDR3nt: TGTGCCAGTAGGCCGGGACAGGGGGCCTCCTACGAGCAGTACTTC; CDR3aa: CASRPGQGASYEQYF
d_gene: NA; j_gene: TRBJ1-5; abundance: many; v_gene: TRBV15; CDR3nt: TGTGCCACCAGCAGTAAGGGTACGAGCGGTCAGCCCCAGCATTTT; CDR3aa: CATSSKGTSGQPQHF
d_gene: NA; j_gene: TRBJ1-2; abundance: few; v_gene: TRBV28; CDR3nt: TGTGCCAGCACTACCATGGGTGGCTACACCTTC; CDR3aa: CASTTMGGYTF
d_gene: NA; j_gene: TRBJ1-2; abundance: NA; v_gene: TRBV6-1; CDR3nt: TGTGCCAGCAGTGAATCTCGGGGAGCCGGCTACACCTTC; CDR3aa: CASSESRGAGYTF
d_gene: NA; j_gene: TRBJ1-3; abundance: NA; v_gene: TRBV30; CDR3nt: TGTGCCTGGAGTTGGGACGCCTCTGGAAACACCATATATTTT; CDR3aa: CAWSWDASGNTIYF
d_gene: NA; j_gene: TRBJ1-1; abundance: many; v_gene: TRBV2; CDR3nt: TGTGCCAGCAGTGAAGACCACCCAGGCAGGAATAGGAACACTGAAGCTTTCTTT; CDR3aa: CASSEDHPGRNRNTEAFF
d_gene: NA; j_gene: TRBJ1-4; abundance: many; v_gene: TRBV6-1; CDR3nt: TGTGCCAGCAGTAGGACAGTTAATGAAAAACTGTTTTTT; CDR3aa: CASSRTVNEKLFF
d_gene: NA; j_gene: TRBJ2-3; abundance: few; v_gene: TRBV7-2; CDR3nt: TGTGCCAGCAGCTTGGACTTTTTGGTCCAGTATTTT; CDR3aa: CASSLDFLVQYF
d_gene: TRBD1; j_gene: TRBJ2-3; abundance: many; v_gene: TRBV7-2; CDR3nt: TGTGCCAGCAGCTTAACCGGGACAGGGGCAGGAGATACGCAGTATTTT; CDR3aa: CASSLTGTGAGDTQYF
d_gene: TRBD1; j_gene: TRBJ2-7; abundance: many; v_gene: TRBV7-2; CDR3nt: TGTGCCAGCAGCTTGACCGGGACAGGGGTTACCTACGAGCAGTACTTC; CDR3aa: CASSLTGTGVTYEQYF
d_gene: TRBD1; j_gene: TRBJ2-7; abundance: many; v_gene: TRBV20-1; CDR3nt: TGCAGTGCTAGAATCCCGAAAGTGACAGGGGGCAGGGAGCAGTACTTC; CDR3aa: CSARIPKVTGGREQYF
d_gene: NA; j_gene: TRBJ1-1; abundance: many; v_gene: TRBV2; CDR3nt: TGTGCCAGCAGTGAAGCGCTCAGGACCCGGACTGAAGCTTTCTTT; CDR3aa: CASSEALRTRTEAFF
d_gene: NA; j_gene: TRBJ1-6; abundance: NA; v_gene: TRBV20-1; CDR3nt: TGCAGTGCTAGAGCTAGATCCCTATCACCCCTCCACTTT; CDR3aa: CSARARSLSPLHF
d_gene: NA; j_gene: TRBJ2-7; abundance: NA; v_gene: TRBV20-1; CDR3nt: TGCAGTGCTAGAGATCGGCCAGGGGCGGTCTACGAGCAGTACTTC; CDR3aa: CSARDRPGAVYEQYF
d_gene: NA; j_gene: TRBJ1-5; abundance: many; v_gene: TRBV27; CDR3nt: TGTGCCAGCAACGACAGACGGTATAGCAATCAGCCCCAGCATTTT; CDR3aa: CASNDRRYSNQPQHF
d_gene: NA; j_gene: TRBJ1-2; abundance: many; v_gene: TRBV7-2; CDR3nt: TGTGCCAGCAGCTCTAGAACGTCCTATGGCTACACCTTC; CDR3aa: CASSSRTSYGYTF
d_gene: TRBD2; j_gene: TRBJ2-5; abundance: NA; v_gene: TRBV20-1; CDR3nt: TGCAGTGCTAGCTCCAGGACTAGCGGGCCTCAGAAGACCCAGTACTTC; CDR3aa: CSASSRTSGPQKTQYF
d_gene: TRBD1; j_gene: TRBJ2-7; abundance: many; v_gene: TRBV28; CDR3nt: TGTGCCAGCAGTTACTCCGGGACAGTCTACGAGCAGTACTTC; CDR3aa: CASSYSGTVYEQYF
d_gene: TRBD2; j_gene: TRBJ2-5; abundance: many; v_gene: TRBV7-2; CDR3nt: TGTGCCAGCAGCATCGGGGGGCAAGAGACCCAGTACTTC; CDR3aa: CASSIGGQETQYF
d_gene: NA; j_gene: TRBJ1-2; abundance: many; v_gene: TRBV2; CDR3nt: TGTGCCAGCAGTGACATTACAGATAGGATCTATGGCTACACCTTC; CDR3aa: CASSDITDRIYGYTF
d_gene: TRBD1; j_gene: TRBJ1-5; abundance: few; v_gene: TRBV7-9; CDR3nt: TGTGCCAGCAGCCCCGGACAGGCTAGCAATCAGCCCCAGCATTTT; CDR3aa: CASSPGQASNQPQHF
d_gene: TRBD1; j_gene: TRBJ2-1; abundance: NA; v_gene: TRBV11-2; CDR3nt: TGTGCCGGCAGCTCCAGACCAGGGGGCAACTTCTACAATGAGCAGTCCTTC; CDR3aa: CAGSSRPGGNFYNEQSF
d_gene: TRBD2; j_gene: TRBJ2-7; abundance: many; v_gene: TRBV29-1; CDR3nt: TGCAGCGTACAGGATAGCGGGCGACCTCCCTACGAGCAGTACTTC; CDR3aa: CSVQDSGRPPYEQYF
d_gene: NA; j_gene: TRBJ2-1; abundance: NA; v_gene: TRBV20-1; CDR3nt: TGCAGTGCTAGCCGGGAAGAGCAGTTCTTC; CDR3aa: CSASREEQFF
d_gene: TRBD2; j_gene: TRBJ2-1; abundance: few; v_gene: TRBV5-1; CDR3nt: TGCGCCAGCAGCCCAGCCGGGACTAACTCCTACAATGAGCAGTTCTTC; CDR3aa: CASSPAGTNSYNEQFF
d_gene: NA; j_gene: TRBJ2-4; abundance: many; v_gene: TRBV28; CDR3nt: TGTGCCAGCAGGGTGGACAGAACCAAAAACATTCAGTACTTC; CDR3aa: CASRVDRTKNIQYF
d_gene: TRBD1; j_gene: TRBJ2-7; abundance: NA; v_gene: TRBV20-1; CDR3nt: TGCAGTGCTAGAGAAGGGACAGTCTACGAGCAGTACTTC; CDR3aa: CSAREGTVYEQYF